Listed below are T cell receptor beta chains from one sample, sequenced in a study of breast tumors, draining lymph nodes, adjacent tissues. TCRdb re-called the multiplex PCR reads with MiXCR, one entry per CDR3 protein. The data show about 47,000 distinct CDR3 sequences, more than 20% seen once. Specimen: breast tumor tissue. Receptor source: a female donor with breast cancer. Some clones in this sample may be carry-over from other donors' samples. The CDR3 runs from the conserved cysteine through the conserved F or W. The order of the fields is V gene, D gene, J gene, clone size, CDR3 protein, CDR3 DNA. D genes are given only for firm matches. For some rows the clone size is stated as once, few or many, or as a class when expanded; others skip it.

TRBV3-1	-	TRBJ1-2	many	CASSQAGTGAMTAGYTF	TGTGCCAGCAGCCAAGCCGGTACGGGGGCCATGACTGCCGGCTACACCTTC
TRBV7-2	TRBD1	TRBJ1-1	-	CASSLQGAVSNTEAFF	TGTGCCAGCAGCTTACAGGGGGCGGTTTCAAACACTGAAGCTTTCTTT
TRBV27	-	TRBJ2-2	few	CASSFQVLGELFF	TGTGCCAGCAGTTTCCAGGTCCTGGGTGAGCTGTTTTTT
TRBV9	TRBD2	TRBJ2-1	many	CASSVDGSGGGPYNEQFF	TGTGCCAGCAGCGTAGATGGTAGCGGGGGGGGACCATACAATGAGCAGTTCTTC
TRBV12-3/TRBV12-4	-	TRBJ1-2	many	CASSFGWVYPNYGYTF	TGTGCCAGCAGTTTTGGTTGGGTGTACCCTAACTATGGCTACACCTTC
TRBV5-4	-	TRBJ1-6	many	CASSVASVSPLHF	TGTGCCAGCAGTGTCGCCTCGGTCTCACCCCTCCACTTT
TRBV15	TRBD1	TRBJ2-2	many	CATSRDRGLGELFF	TGTGCCACCAGCAGAGATAGGGGGCTTGGGGAGCTGTTTTTT
TRBV15	-	TRBJ1-6	many	CATSRAYSPLHF	TGTGCCACCAGCAGAGCATATTCACCCCTCCACTTT
TRBV7-2	-	TRBJ1-6	many	CASSHREPNSPLHF	TGTGCCAGCAGCCACAGGGAACCTAATTCACCCCTCCACTTT
TRBV9	-	TRBJ2-2	many	CASSVGGTGELFF	TGTGCCAGCAGCGTAGGCGGGACAGGGGAGCTGTTTTTT
TRBV5-5	-	TRBJ1-2	many	CASRPRAGGDYGYTF	TGTGCCAGCAGGCCGAGGGCGGGGGGCGACTATGGCTACACCTTC
TRBV6-1	-	TRBJ1-5	few	CASSEAPHRSQPQHF	TGTGCCAGCAGTGAAGCTCCACACCGAAGTCAGCCCCAGCATTTT
TRBV2	-	TRBJ1-2	many	CASSDPARGGYGYTF	TGTGCCAGCAGTGATCCCGCCCGTGGGGGCTATGGCTACACCTTC
TRBV2	TRBD1	TRBJ2-1	many	CASSADRGRGNEQFF	TGTGCCAGCAGTGCCGACAGGGGAAGGGGCAATGAGCAGTTCTTC
TRBV9	-	TRBJ2-3	few	CASSVAPASSASTDTQYF	TGTGCCAGCAGCGTAGCCCCCGCCAGCAGTGCTAGCACAGATACGCAGTATTTT
TRBV20-1	-	TRBJ1-6	-	CSAGDGSYNSPLHF	TGCAGTGCGGGGGACGGTTCGTATAATTCACCCCTCCACTTT
TRBV11-2	-	TRBJ2-7	many	CASSSGIPNEQYF	TGTGCCAGCAGCTCCGGGATCCCCAACGAGCAGTACTTC
TRBV12-3/TRBV12-4	-	TRBJ1-2	many	CASRTGGGGYTF	TGTGCCAGCAGGACGGGGGGGGGTGGCTACACCTTC
TRBV20-1	TRBD1	TRBJ2-7	-	CSAETGTGNEQYF	TGCAGTGCTGAGACCGGGACAGGGAACGAGCAGTACTTC
TRBV2	-	TRBJ1-2	many	CASGGFLTAYGYTF	TGTGCCAGCGGGGGGTTTCTAACGGCCTATGGCTACACCTTC
TRBV13	TRBD1	TRBJ1-2	-	CASSLPGGELAPYGYTF	TGTGCCAGCAGCCTCCCAGGGGGGGAACTCGCCCCCTATGGCTACACCTTC
TRBV13	TRBD2	TRBJ2-7	many	CASNHRAGLAGYEQYF	TGTGCCAGCAACCACCGGGCGGGACTAGCGGGATACGAGCAGTACTTC
TRBV14	-	TRBJ2-3	many	CASSPGGAYTDTQYF	TGTGCCAGCAGCCCCGGCGGAGCCTACACAGATACGCAGTATTTT
TRBV7-3	-	TRBJ1-1	few	CASSATALNTEAFF	TGTGCCAGCAGCGCGACAGCTCTAAACACTGAAGCTTTCTTT
TRBV20-1	TRBD2	TRBJ2-7	many	CSLSPPGTSGSPYF	TGCAGTCTAAGCCCTCCCGGGACTAGCGGGAGCCCTTACTTC
TRBV20-1	TRBD2	TRBJ2-7	many	CSARDSGLAGVRVYEQYF	TGCAGTGCTAGAGATTCGGGACTAGCGGGAGTTCGGGTCTACGAGCAGTACTTC
TRBV24-1	TRBD2	TRBJ2-7	-	CATSDRRVAGGDEQYF	TGTGCCACCAGTGACCGGCGGGTAGCGGGAGGAGACGAGCAGTACTTC
TRBV18	-	TRBJ2-2	-	CASSPTKAVF	TGTGCCAGCTCACCAACGAAAGCTGTTTTT
TRBV2	-	TRBJ2-3	many	CASLKVLGITDTQYF	TGTGCCAGCCTGAAGGTACTAGGGATCACAGATACGCAGTATTTT
TRBV7-3	-	TRBJ2-3	many	CASSLMAGTDTQYF	TGTGCCAGCAGCTTAATGGCTGGGACCGATACGCAGTATTTT
TRBV2	TRBD2	TRBJ2-1	few	CASRWGGGQYNEQFF	TGTGCCAGCAGATGGGGCGGGGGTCAATACAATGAGCAGTTCTTC